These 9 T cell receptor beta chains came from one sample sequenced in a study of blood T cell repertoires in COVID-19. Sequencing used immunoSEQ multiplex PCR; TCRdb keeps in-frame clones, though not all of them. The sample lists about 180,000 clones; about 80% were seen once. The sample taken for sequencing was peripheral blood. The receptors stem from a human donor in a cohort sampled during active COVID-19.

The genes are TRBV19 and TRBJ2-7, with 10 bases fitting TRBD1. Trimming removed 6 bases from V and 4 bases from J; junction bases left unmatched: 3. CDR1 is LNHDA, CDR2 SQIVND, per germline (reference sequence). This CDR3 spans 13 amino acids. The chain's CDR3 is CASSRQGAYEQYF. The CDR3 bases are TGTGCCAGTAGCCGACAGGGGGCGTACGAGCAGTACTTC. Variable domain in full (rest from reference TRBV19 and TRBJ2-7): DGGITQSPKYLFRKEGQNVTLSCEQNLNHDAMYWYRQDPGQGLRLIYYSQIVNDFQKGDIAEGYSVSREKKESFPLTVTSAQKNPTAFYLCASSRQGAYEQYFGPGTRLTVT.

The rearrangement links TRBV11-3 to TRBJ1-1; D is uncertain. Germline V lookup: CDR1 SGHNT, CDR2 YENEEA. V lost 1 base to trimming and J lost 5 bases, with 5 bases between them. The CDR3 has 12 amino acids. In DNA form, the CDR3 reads TGTGCCAGCAGCTTAGTACGGACTGAAGCTTTCTTT. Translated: CASSLVRTEAFF.

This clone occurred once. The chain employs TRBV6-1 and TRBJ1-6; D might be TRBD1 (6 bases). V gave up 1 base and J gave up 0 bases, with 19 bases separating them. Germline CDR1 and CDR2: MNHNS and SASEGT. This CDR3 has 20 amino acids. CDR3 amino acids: CASSEGEWGGRSSYNSPLHF. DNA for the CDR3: TGTGCCAGCAGTGAAGGGGAATGGGGGGGCCGAAGCTCCTATAATTCACCCCTCCACTTT.

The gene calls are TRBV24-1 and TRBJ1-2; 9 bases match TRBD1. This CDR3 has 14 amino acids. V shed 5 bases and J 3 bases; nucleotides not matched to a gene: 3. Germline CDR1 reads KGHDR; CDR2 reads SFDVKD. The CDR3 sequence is CATSGDREDYGYTF. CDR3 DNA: TGTGCCACCAGTGGGGACAGGGAGGACTATGGCTACACCTTC.

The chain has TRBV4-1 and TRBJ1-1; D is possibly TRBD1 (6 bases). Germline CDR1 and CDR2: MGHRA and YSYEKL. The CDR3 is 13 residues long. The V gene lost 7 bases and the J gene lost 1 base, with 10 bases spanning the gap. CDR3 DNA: TGCGCCAGCACCGGGGGGCGGAACACTGAAGCTTTCTTT. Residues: CASTGGRNTEAFF.

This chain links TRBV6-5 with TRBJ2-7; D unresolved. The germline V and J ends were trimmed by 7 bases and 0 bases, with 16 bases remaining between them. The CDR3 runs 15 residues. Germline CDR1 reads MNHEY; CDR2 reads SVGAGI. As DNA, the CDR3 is TGTGCCAGCACCAGCTTACGGCGGAGCTCCTACGAGCAGTACTTC. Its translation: CASTSLRRSSYEQYF.

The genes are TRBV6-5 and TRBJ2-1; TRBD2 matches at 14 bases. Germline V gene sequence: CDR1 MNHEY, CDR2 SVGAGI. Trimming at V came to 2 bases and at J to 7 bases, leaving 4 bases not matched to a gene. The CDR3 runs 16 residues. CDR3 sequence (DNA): TGTGCCAGCAGTTACGCCGGGACTAGCGGGAGTAATGAGCAGTTCTTC. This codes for CASSYAGTSGSNEQFF.

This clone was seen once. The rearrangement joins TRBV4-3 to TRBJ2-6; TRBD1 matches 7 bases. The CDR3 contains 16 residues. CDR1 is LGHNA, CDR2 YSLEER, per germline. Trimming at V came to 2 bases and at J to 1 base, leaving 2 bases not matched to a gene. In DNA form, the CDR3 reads TGCGCCAGCAGCCAAACACAGGGGTCTGGGGCCAACGTCCTGACTTTC. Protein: CASSQTQGSGANVLTF.

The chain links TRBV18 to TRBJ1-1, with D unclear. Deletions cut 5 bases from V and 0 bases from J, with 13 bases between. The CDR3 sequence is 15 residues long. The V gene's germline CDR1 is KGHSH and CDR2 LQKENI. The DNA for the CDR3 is TGTGCCAGCTCAACCGAGGCCCGATTGAACACTGAAGCTTTCTTT. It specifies CASSTEARLNTEAFF.